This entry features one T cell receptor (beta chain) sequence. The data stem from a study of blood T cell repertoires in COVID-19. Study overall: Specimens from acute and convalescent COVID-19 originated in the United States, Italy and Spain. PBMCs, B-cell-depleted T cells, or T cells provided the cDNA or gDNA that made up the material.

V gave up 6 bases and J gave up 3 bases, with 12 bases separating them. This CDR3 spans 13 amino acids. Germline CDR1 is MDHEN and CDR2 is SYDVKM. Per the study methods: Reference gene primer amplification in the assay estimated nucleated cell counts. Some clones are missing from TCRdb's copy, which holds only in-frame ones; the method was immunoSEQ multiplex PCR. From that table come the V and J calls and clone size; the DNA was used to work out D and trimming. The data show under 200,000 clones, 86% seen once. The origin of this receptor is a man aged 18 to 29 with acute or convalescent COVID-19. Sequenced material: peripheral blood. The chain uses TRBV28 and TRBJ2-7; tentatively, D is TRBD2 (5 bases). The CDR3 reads CASSRPGIYEQYV. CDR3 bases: TGTGCCAGCAGCCGTCCCGGGATCTACGAGCAGTACGTC.